The rows below give T cell receptor beta chains drawn from one sample of a study of cytomegalovirus exposure and HLA in healthy donors. Data came from immunoSEQ multiplex PCR; TCRdb stores just in-frame clones and leaves some out. The top ten hold about 1.3% of the sample, which has over 150,000 clones, less than 85% seen once. The specimen was PBMCs. All receptors come from a man in his fifties or sixties in good health and CMV-seronegative. Both conserved end residues are part of each CDR3. D genes are given only for firm matches. Some rows mark clone size as missing; the rest say once, few, many or name a class of expanded clone.

d_gene,j_gene,abundance,v_gene,CDR3nt,CDR3aa
.,TRBJ2-7,.,TRBV9,TGTGCCAGCAGCGTAGGTAGGGGAAGAGGTTACGAGCAGTACTTC,CASSVGRGRGYEQYF
.,TRBJ2-3,.,TRBV6-1,TGTGCCAGCAGTGACGGGGGGCTGGGGTCAGATACGCAGTATTTT,CASSDGGLGSDTQYF
.,TRBJ2-3,.,TRBV7-7,TGTGCCAGCAGCTTACAGGGGTGGACAGATACGCAGTATTTT,CASSLQGWTDTQYF
.,TRBJ2-5,.,TRBV18,TGTGCCAGCTCACCAACAGAACTAGAGACCCAGTACTTC,CASSPTELETQYF
TRBD2,TRBJ2-7,.,TRBV6-1,TGTGCCAGCAGTGAAGCGATGGCTAGCGGGGGGGACTACGAGCAGTACTTC,CASSEAMASGGDYEQYF
TRBD2,TRBJ2-7,.,TRBV7-2,TGTGCCAGCAGCTTGGGACTAGCGGGCTACGAGCAGTACTTC,CASSLGLAGYEQYF
.,TRBJ1-2,.,TRBV15,TGTGCCACCAGCCCGGGGGGGATGAGTGGCTACACCTTC,CATSPGGMSGYTF
.,TRBJ2-3,.,TRBV6-4,TGTGCCAGCAGTCCCGCGGGATCCACAGATACGCAGTATTTT,CASSPAGSTDTQYF
.,TRBJ2-5,.,TRBV28,TGTGCCAGCAGTACCGGGACACCGAGGGAGACCCAGTACTTC,CASSTGTPRETQYF
TRBD2,TRBJ2-3,.,TRBV2,TGTGCCAGCAGGCCAACTAGCGGGAGTGCGGCAGATACGCAGTATTTT,CASRPTSGSAADTQYF
.,TRBJ2-1,.,TRBV4-3,TGCGCCAGCAGCCAAGGCCCCCCTGGCCATGAGCAGTTCTTC,CASSQGPPGHEQFF
.,TRBJ1-2,.,TRBV11-2,TGTGCCAGCAGCCTAGAAGGGGATGGCTACACCTTC,CASSLEGDGYTF
.,TRBJ1-2,.,TRBV28,TGTGCCAGCAGTTTATGGGGGGCAGAGGCTGGCTACACCTTC,CASSLWGAEAGYTF
.,TRBJ2-7,once,TRBV4-2,.,CASSQVGSGALYF
.,TRBJ2-4,.,TRBV28,TGTGCCAGCACCACCAACGGACAAGGCAGAAACATTCAGTACTTC,CASTTNGQGRNIQYF
TRBD1,TRBJ2-2,.,TRBV28,TGTGCCAGCAGGGGACAGGGGGTGGGCACCGGGGAGCTGTTTTTT,CASRGQGVGTGELFF
.,TRBJ2-1,.,TRBV7-8,TGTGCCAGCCAGCTTATAGGACAGTCAAACAATGAGCAGTTCTTC,CASQLIGQSNNEQFF
.,TRBJ1-2,.,TRBV7-3,TGTGCCAGCAGCTACAGAAAGGGGGTCAGAAATGGACTTGGCTACACCTTC,CASSYRKGVRNGLGYTF
.,TRBJ1-1,.,TRBV5-1,TGCGCCAGCAGCTTTGGGGGACTCACTGAAGCTTTCTTT,CASSFGGLTEAFF
TRBD1,TRBJ1-3,once,TRBV28,TGTGCCAGCAGTGGACCGGGACAGGGCGTGGGGAGAAACACCATATATTTT,CASSGPGQGVGRNTIYF
TRBD2,TRBJ2-3,.,TRBV27,TGTGCCAGCAGTTGGGGACTAGCGGGGGGTAGCACAGATACGCAGTATTTT,CASSWGLAGGSTDTQYF
.,TRBJ2-5,.,TRBV19,TGTGCCAGTAGTTCCTACAGGTTCCAAGAGACCCAGTACTTC,CASSSYRFQETQYF
.,TRBJ1-1,.,TRBV28,TGTGCCAGCAGCCCCGGCGGGGGGAACACTGAAGCTTTCTTT,CASSPGGGNTEAFF
.,TRBJ2-1,.,TRBV6-1,TGTGCCAGCAGTAACCTCGACAGGAACGGGCAGTTCTTC,CASSNLDRNGQFF
TRBD2,TRBJ2-7,.,TRBV6-5,TGTGCCAGCAGTTACGCGTACGGGAGGCTGACTGCCGAGCAGTACTTC,CASSYAYGRLTAEQYF
TRBD1,TRBJ1-2,.,TRBV29-1,TGCAGCGTTGAGAGGGACAGGGGCTTTGGCTACACCTTC,CSVERDRGFGYTF
TRBD2,TRBJ2-1,once,TRBV5-1,TGCGCCAGCAGCTTGGGACTAGCGGGGGGGCAGAATGAGCAGTTCTTC,CASSLGLAGGQNEQFF
.,TRBJ1-5,.,TRBV30,TGTGCCCTGGAGGTTGCAGAGAATCAGCCCCAGCATTTT,CALEVAENQPQHF
.,TRBJ1-3,.,TRBV30,TGTGCCTCCCGGGTCGGGGTATACGGAAACACCATATATTTT,CASRVGVYGNTIYF
TRBD1,TRBJ1-3,.,TRBV2,TGTGCCAGCAGCCTCAGACAGGGAAGGGCTGGAAACACCATATATTTT,CASSLRQGRAGNTIYF
TRBD2,TRBJ2-3,.,TRBV5-8,TGTGCCAGCAGCTTGGTACGCCTAGCGGGAGTCGCAGATACGCAGTATTTT,CASSLVRLAGVADTQYF
TRBD2,TRBJ2-1,.,TRBV30,TGTGCCTGGCGGACTAGCGGGGGGTTGGATGAGCAGTTCTTC,CAWRTSGGLDEQFF
TRBD1,TRBJ2-7,.,TRBV5-6,TGTGCCAGCAGCTTGGGGCCGGGACAGGGATCCGAGCAGTACTTC,CASSLGPGQGSEQYF
.,TRBJ2-3,.,TRBV27,TGTGCCAGCAATCCCGGACAGCCCCCAAAGGGTACGCAGTATTTT,CASNPGQPPKGTQYF
TRBD2,TRBJ2-1,.,TRBV27,TGTGCCAGCAGTTTAGTGTTGGGCGGGGGGCCGGTAGATGAGCAGTTCTTC,CASSLVLGGGPVDEQFF
.,TRBJ2-7,.,TRBV23-1,TGCGCCAGCAGTCGACGGACTGTACCCTACGAGCAGTACTTC,CASSRRTVPYEQYF
TRBD2,TRBJ2-1,.,TRBV4-3,TGCGCCAGCAGCCAAGAGCCGGGGGGGCTTGTCAATGAGCAGTTCTTC,CASSQEPGGLVNEQFF
TRBD1,TRBJ2-5,once,TRBV5-1,TGCGCCAGCAGCTTGGATGGAGGGACAGGGGAAGAGACCCAGTACTTC,CASSLDGGTGEETQYF
.,TRBJ2-1,.,TRBV5-5,TGTGCCAGCAGCTTGTTCAGGAATGAGCAGTTCTTC,CASSLFRNEQFF
TRBD1,TRBJ2-1,.,TRBV9,TGTGCCAGCAGCGTAGATCTTCAGGGGGCTACACCCTACAATGAGCAGTTCTTC,CASSVDLQGATPYNEQFF
.,TRBJ2-3,.,TRBV6-1,TGTGCCAGCAGACTAGGGATAGGAACAGATACGCAGTATTTT,CASRLGIGTDTQYF
TRBD1,TRBJ2-5,.,TRBV5-1,TGCGCCAGCAGTCGACAGGGGGAAGAGACCCAGTACTTC,CASSRQGEETQYF